The 2 T cell receptor beta chains given below trace back to one sample, sequenced in a study of T cells in Graves' hyperthyroidism and ophthalmopathy. RNA transcripts served as the template for amplifying TCR beta CDR3 regions. The HTBI set primed first-round TCR CDR3 RT-PCR. MiXCR, applied by TCRdb to the multiplex PCR reads, yields one record per CDR3 protein. The data contain hundreds of thousands of distinct CDR3 sequences, 45% of them singletons. Material: peripheral blood or thyroid tissue (not recorded which). Receptors originate from an adult man with Graves' disease, either hyperthyroidism or ophthalmopathy (not recorded which).

This clonotype was seen a handful of times. This chain uses TRBV12-3 or TRBV12-4 with TRBJ1-5; no clear D. The CDR3 extends over 14 amino acids. Trimming shortened V by 5 bases and J by 11 bases, and 19 bases separated the two germline ends. The CDR3: CASSPHLQNVAQHF. DNA for the CDR3: TGTGCCAGCAGTCCGCATCTTCAAAATGTAGCCCAGCATTTT.

The chain joins TRBV7-2 to TRBJ1-3, with a weak D call TRBD1 (6 bases). The germline gives CDR1 SGHTA, CDR2 FQGNSA. Between the trimmed V and J ends, which lost 2 bases and 0 bases, there was a span of 14 bases. The CDR3 runs 17 residues. The DNA for the CDR3 is TGTGCCAGCAGCTTAAGGGGGGGGCTTAGCTCTGGAAACACCATATATTTT. Protein sequence: CASSLRGGLSSGNTIYF.